This T cell receptor beta chain was sequenced for a study of blood T cell repertoires in COVID-19. For the study at large: Collection of acute and convalescent COVID-19 samples took place in the United States, Italy and Spain. The analysed material was cDNA or gDNA that came from T cells, B-cell-depleted T cells, or PBMCs.

Original methodology: Counts of nucleated cells, estimated from reference gene primer amplification, were obtained. TCRdb keeps only in-frame clones here, not all; method: immunoSEQ multiplex PCR. That table supplies the V and J calls and clone size; D and trimming were determined from the DNA. The data show approximately 330,000 clones, with approximately 86% seen just once and roughly 8.9% held by the top ten. The specimen was peripheral blood. The origin of this receptor is a young man with COVID-19, enrolled during active disease.

This CDR3 is CATSDSWTGDEQYF. As DNA, the CDR3 is TGTGCCACCAGTGATTCTTGGACAGGGGACGAGCAGTACTTC. The chain has TRBV24-1 and TRBJ2-7, with 9 bases identical to TRBD1. In germline, CDR1 is KGHDR, CDR2 SFDVKD. The CDR3 extends over 14 amino acids. Trimming removed 2 bases from V and 5 bases from J; junction bases left unmatched: 3.